The entry below describes one T cell receptor beta chain. No antigen is known for it. The sample comes from a study of cytomegalovirus exposure and HLA in healthy donors. The primer mix had 60 Vbeta and 13 Jbeta primers. Assay: immunoSEQ multiplex PCR; the TCRdb copy retains only in-frame clones and omits some. The sample shows around 150,000 clones, approximately 80% of them seen only once. General study results and limits: In a later analysis, common viral pathogens appeared linked to several of the most significant clusters. It was reported that the classifier diagnosed cytomegalovirus status with high specificity and sensitivity in both the original and validation cohorts.

This TCR derives from a woman between 18 and 29 years old in good health and CMV-seronegative. The sample was PBMCs.

DNA of the CDR3: TGTGCCAGCTCTAGATTGGACAGGAACTATGGCTACACCTTC. Protein product: CASSRLDRNYGYTF. The gene calls are TRBV27 and TRBJ1-2; 7 bases agree with TRBD1. The germline gives CDR1 MNHEY, CDR2 SMNVEV (reference sequence). The CDR3 is made up of 14 amino acids. With V trimmed by 8 bases and J by 2 bases, 8 bases remained unmatched.